A selection of T cell receptor beta chains follows, all from one sample in a study of monozygotic twins with inflammatory bowel disease. No DNA is given; TCRdb re-called the 5' RACE reads and lists each CDR3 protein once. This sample's table reports about 160,000 distinct CDR3 sequences. The sequencing input was blood. These receptor sequences come from a human donor with ulcerative colitis or Crohn's disease, or a healthy co-twin of an affected twin (not recorded which). CDR3s include the opening cysteine and the closing phenylalanine or tryptophan. Each record gives: CDR3 protein, J gene, V gene.

cdr3_aa: CASKLSGGIPRAYNEQFF
j_call: TRBJ2-1
v_call: TRBV27

cdr3_aa: CASSSTPGGSHEQYF
j_call: TRBJ2-7
v_call: TRBV6-5

cdr3_aa: CASSTAGTSVYEQYF
j_call: TRBJ2-7
v_call: TRBV13

cdr3_aa: CASTPPGGADTQYF
j_call: TRBJ2-3
v_call: TRBV28

cdr3_aa: CASSLNNRGPYNEQFF
j_call: TRBJ2-1
v_call: TRBV19

cdr3_aa: CASSLSSFSYEQYF
j_call: TRBJ2-7
v_call: TRBV5-1

cdr3_aa: CASSSPKEAGGGTDTQYF
j_call: TRBJ2-3
v_call: TRBV28

cdr3_aa: CSAREAGREAVRGELFF
j_call: TRBJ2-2
v_call: TRBV20-1

cdr3_aa: CASSAHENTEAFF
j_call: TRBJ1-1
v_call: TRBV9

cdr3_aa: CASSTDRGNQPQHF
j_call: TRBJ1-5
v_call: TRBV27

cdr3_aa: CASSFGGTAYGQYF
j_call: TRBJ2-7
v_call: TRBV7-2

cdr3_aa: CASSWTSGRVYNEQFF
j_call: TRBJ2-1
v_call: TRBV19

cdr3_aa: CASREGEGTVGGANVLTF
j_call: TRBJ2-6
v_call: TRBV19

cdr3_aa: CASTTGSHTGELFF
j_call: TRBJ2-2
v_call: TRBV19

cdr3_aa: CSARDHFQGDGQPQHF
j_call: TRBJ1-5
v_call: TRBV20-1

cdr3_aa: CASSSRRRTYQETQYF
j_call: TRBJ2-5
v_call: TRBV7-2

cdr3_aa: CASSRGLAGVGYYNEQFF
j_call: TRBJ2-1
v_call: TRBV7-3

cdr3_aa: CASSRPANEQFF
j_call: TRBJ2-1
v_call: TRBV23-1

cdr3_aa: CASSFRTGGATEAFF
j_call: TRBJ1-1
v_call: TRBV5-1

cdr3_aa: CSVPGLTNYGYTF
j_call: TRBJ1-2
v_call: TRBV20-1

cdr3_aa: CAWSAMGGGYEQFF
j_call: TRBJ2-1
v_call: TRBV30

cdr3_aa: CASSRPATAYEQYF
j_call: TRBJ2-7
v_call: TRBV2

cdr3_aa: CASSLQEGYSYNEQFF
j_call: TRBJ2-1
v_call: TRBV3-1

cdr3_aa: CAIATYQETQYF
j_call: TRBJ2-5
v_call: TRBV10-3

cdr3_aa: CSVATLAERDNEQFF
j_call: TRBJ2-1
v_call: TRBV29-1

cdr3_aa: CASRREGRMETQYF
j_call: TRBJ2-5
v_call: TRBV4-1

cdr3_aa: CASSLDRGYYYGYTF
j_call: TRBJ1-2
v_call: TRBV7-2

cdr3_aa: CASSILAGHNEQFF
j_call: TRBJ2-1
v_call: TRBV11-2

cdr3_aa: CASSLGEYTGELFF
j_call: TRBJ2-2
v_call: TRBV5-6

cdr3_aa: CASSLDLAGPNEQFF
j_call: TRBJ2-1
v_call: TRBV11-2

cdr3_aa: CASSKGLAGGDEQFF
j_call: TRBJ2-1
v_call: TRBV7-9

cdr3_aa: CSVRRVLKETQYF
j_call: TRBJ2-5
v_call: TRBV29-1

cdr3_aa: CASSLRAGARSYNEQFF
j_call: TRBJ2-1
v_call: TRBV27

cdr3_aa: CSAMDSGGARGNQPQHF
j_call: TRBJ1-5
v_call: TRBV20-1

cdr3_aa: CASSLAGISNQPQHF
j_call: TRBJ1-5
v_call: TRBV12-3/TRBV12-4

cdr3_aa: CASTPGLAGVKDTQYF
j_call: TRBJ2-3
v_call: TRBV5-1

cdr3_aa: CATSRGGIEQFF
j_call: TRBJ2-1
v_call: TRBV15

cdr3_aa: CSASDFRDTPYEQYF
j_call: TRBJ2-7
v_call: TRBV20-1

cdr3_aa: CSALPGQAKNIQYF
j_call: TRBJ2-4
v_call: TRBV20-1

cdr3_aa: CSWGSSYNEQFF
j_call: TRBJ2-1
v_call: TRBV29-1

cdr3_aa: CASSGSGRGWYEQYF
j_call: TRBJ2-7
v_call: TRBV5-1

cdr3_aa: CASSSLANTGELFF
j_call: TRBJ2-2
v_call: TRBV27

cdr3_aa: CASSLISGIVNEQYF
j_call: TRBJ2-7
v_call: TRBV5-4

cdr3_aa: CASSQSSGGGGNTIYF
j_call: TRBJ1-3
v_call: TRBV4-2